This entry is about one T cell receptor (beta chain). As yet, its antigen is unknown. The ends were cut back, 3 bases at V and 1 base at J, with 13 bases in the middle. Germline CDR1 reads DFQATT; CDR2 reads SNEGSKA (reference sequence). The CDR3 totals 15 residues. This entry belongs to a study of CD4 T cells in relation to SARS-CoV-2 and coronaviruses. Turning to the study itself: Of the patients, about 8 were male, a few female, two Hispanic. Whole-study results and caveats: Monoreactive clones expanded significantly more to SARS-CoV-2 than crossreactive clones did.

Using immunoSEQ multiplex PCR, the repertoire was profiled, and TCRdb retains in-frame clones only, with some absent. Of approximately 50,000 clones in the sample, 92% are singletons; the top ten hold 0.3% to 0.5%. Sample: naive CD4+ T cells from PBMCs. Subset of the sample: naive CD4+ T cells isolated by negative enrichment. The J gene is TRBJ1-3, the V gene TRBV20-1; D is unclear. The sequence was obtained from an adult with COVID-19. The CDR3 region has the DNA TGCAGTGCTAGTCCAGGAGAAGCGTCTGGAAACACCATATATTTT. Protein sequence: CSASPGEASGNTIYF.